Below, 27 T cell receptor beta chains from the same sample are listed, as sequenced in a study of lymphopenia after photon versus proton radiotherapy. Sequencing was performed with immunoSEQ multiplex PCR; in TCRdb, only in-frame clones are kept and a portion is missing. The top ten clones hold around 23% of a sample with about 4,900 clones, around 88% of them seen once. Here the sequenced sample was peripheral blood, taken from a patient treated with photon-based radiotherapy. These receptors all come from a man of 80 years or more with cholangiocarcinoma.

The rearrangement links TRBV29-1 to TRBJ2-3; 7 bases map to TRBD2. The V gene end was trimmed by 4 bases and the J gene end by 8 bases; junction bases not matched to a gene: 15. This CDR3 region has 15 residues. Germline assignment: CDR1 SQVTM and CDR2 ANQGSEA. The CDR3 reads CSVGEGPIAPGTQYF. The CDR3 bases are TGCAGCGTTGGGGAGGGTCCTATCGCGCCGGGTACGCAGTATTTT.

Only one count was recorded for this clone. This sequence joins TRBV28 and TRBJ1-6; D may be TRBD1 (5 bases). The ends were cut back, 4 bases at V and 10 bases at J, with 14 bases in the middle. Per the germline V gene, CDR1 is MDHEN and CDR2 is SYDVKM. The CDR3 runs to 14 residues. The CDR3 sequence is CASSSPGWGSPLHF. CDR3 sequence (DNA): TGTGCCAGCAGTTCGCCAGGATGGGGGTCACCCCTCCACTTT.

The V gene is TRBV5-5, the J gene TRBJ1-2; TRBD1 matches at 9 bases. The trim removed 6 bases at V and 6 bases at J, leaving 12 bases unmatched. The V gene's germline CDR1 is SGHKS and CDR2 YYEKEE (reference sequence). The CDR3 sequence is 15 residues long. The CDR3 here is CASTMPPGQGDGYTF. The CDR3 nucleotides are TGTGCCAGCACCATGCCCCCGGGACAGGGTGATGGCTACACCTTC.

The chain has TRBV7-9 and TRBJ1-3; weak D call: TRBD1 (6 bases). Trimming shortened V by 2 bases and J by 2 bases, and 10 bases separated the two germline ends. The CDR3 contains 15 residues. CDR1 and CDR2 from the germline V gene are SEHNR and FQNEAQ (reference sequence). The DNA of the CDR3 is TGTGCCAGCAGCTTACGTCCAGGGGCTGGAAACACCATATATTTT. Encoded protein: CASSLRPGAGNTIYF.

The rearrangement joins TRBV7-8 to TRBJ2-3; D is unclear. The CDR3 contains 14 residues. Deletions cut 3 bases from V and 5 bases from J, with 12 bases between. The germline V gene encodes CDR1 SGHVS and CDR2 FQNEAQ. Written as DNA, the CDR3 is TGTGCCAGCAGCTTCTTACCGCTGGGAGATACGCAGTATTTT. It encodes CASSFLPLGDTQYF.

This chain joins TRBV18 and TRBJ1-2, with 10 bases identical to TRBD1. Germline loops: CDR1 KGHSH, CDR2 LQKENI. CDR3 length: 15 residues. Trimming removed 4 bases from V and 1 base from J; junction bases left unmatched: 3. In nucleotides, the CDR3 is TGTGCCAGCTCACTGGGGGACAGGGGTAACTATGGCTACACCTTC. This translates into CASSLGDRGNYGYTF.

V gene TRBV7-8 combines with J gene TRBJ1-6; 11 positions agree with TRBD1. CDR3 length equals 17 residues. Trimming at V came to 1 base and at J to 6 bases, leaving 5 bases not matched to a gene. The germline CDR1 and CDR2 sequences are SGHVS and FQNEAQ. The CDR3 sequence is CASSLGDRGKSNSPLHF. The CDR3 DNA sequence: TGTGCCAGCAGCTTAGGGGACAGGGGGAAATCTAATTCACCCCTCCACTTT.

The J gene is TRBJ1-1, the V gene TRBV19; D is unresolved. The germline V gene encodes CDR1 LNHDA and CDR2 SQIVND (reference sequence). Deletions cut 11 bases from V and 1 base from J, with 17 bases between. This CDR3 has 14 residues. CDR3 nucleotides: TGTGCCTCGCAGCGGGCCGTATCGAACACTGAAGCTTTCTTT. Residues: CASQRAVSNTEAFF.

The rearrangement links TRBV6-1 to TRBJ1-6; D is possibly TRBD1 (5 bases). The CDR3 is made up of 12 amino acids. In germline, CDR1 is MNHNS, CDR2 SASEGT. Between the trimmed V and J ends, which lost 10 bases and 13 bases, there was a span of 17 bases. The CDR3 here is CAIRDGGSPLHF. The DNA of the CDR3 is TGTGCCATCCGGGACGGTGGTTCGCCCCTCCACTTT.

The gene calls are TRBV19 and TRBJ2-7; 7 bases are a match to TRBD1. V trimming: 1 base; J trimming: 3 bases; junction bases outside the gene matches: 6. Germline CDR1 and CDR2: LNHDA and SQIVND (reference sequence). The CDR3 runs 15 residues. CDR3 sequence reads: CASSIVTGDNYEQYF. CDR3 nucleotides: TGTGCCAGTAGTATAGTTACAGGGGACAACTACGAGCAGTACTTC.

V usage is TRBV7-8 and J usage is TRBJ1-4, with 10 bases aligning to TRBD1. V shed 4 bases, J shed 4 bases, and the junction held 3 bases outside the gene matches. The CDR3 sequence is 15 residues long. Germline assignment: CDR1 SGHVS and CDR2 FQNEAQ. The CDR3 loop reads CASSYRTGGNEKLFF. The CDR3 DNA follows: TGTGCCAGCAGCTACCGGACAGGGGGTAATGAAAAACTGTTTTTT. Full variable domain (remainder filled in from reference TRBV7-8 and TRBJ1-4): GAGVSQSPRYKVAKRGQDVALRCDPISGHVSLFWYQQALGQGPEFLTYFQNEAQLDKSGLPSDRFFAERPEGSVSTLKIQRTQQEDSAVYLCASSYRTGGNEKLFFGSGTQLSVL.

The DNA of the CDR3 is TGTGCCAGCAGTTTCCAGGGGGATAATTCACCCCTCCACTTT. As protein: CASSFQGDNSPLHF. The chain combines TRBV6-5 with TRBJ1-6, with 7 bases matching TRBD1. This CDR3 spans 14 amino acids. Unmatched junction bases numbered 2, after V lost 4 bases and J lost 5 bases. Germline V gives CDR1 MNHEY, CDR2 SVGAGI.

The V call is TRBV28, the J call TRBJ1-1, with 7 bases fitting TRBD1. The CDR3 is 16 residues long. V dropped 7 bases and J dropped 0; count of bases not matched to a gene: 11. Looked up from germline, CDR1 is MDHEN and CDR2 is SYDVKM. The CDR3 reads CASNSPGQKVNTEAFF. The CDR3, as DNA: TGTGCCAGCAATTCTCCGGGACAGAAAGTGAACACTGAAGCTTTCTTT.

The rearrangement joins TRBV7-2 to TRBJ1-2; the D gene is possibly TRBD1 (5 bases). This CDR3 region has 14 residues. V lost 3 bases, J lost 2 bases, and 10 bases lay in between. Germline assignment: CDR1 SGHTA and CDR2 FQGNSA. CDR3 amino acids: CASSLDRDNYGYTF. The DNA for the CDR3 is TGTGCCAGCAGCTTGGACCGGGACAACTATGGCTACACCTTC.

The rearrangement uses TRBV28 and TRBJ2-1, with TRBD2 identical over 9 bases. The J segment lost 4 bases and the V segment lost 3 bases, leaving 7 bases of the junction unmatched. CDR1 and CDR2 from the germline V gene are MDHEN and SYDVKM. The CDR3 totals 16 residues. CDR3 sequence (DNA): TGTGCCAGCAGTTTGCGAGGCGGGGGGGAATACAATGAGCAGTTCTTC. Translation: CASSLRGGGEYNEQFF.

The CDR3 region is CASSDGGSTGELFF. The CDR3 DNA reads as TGTGCCAGCAGTGACGGGGGGAGCACCGGGGAGCTGTTTTTT. The chain uses TRBV6-4 and TRBJ2-2; D is possibly TRBD2 (6 bases). The CDR3 spans 14 residues. The V gene's germline CDR1 is MRHNA and CDR2 SNTAGT. V lost 2 bases and J lost 4, with 8 bases in between.

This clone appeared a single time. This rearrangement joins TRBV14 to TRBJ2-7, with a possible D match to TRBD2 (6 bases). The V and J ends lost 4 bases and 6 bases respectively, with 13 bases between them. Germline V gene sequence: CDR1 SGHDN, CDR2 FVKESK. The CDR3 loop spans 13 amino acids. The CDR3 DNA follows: TGTGCCAGCAGCCCCTTTGTGGGAGGCGAGCAGTACTTC. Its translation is CASSPFVGGEQYF.

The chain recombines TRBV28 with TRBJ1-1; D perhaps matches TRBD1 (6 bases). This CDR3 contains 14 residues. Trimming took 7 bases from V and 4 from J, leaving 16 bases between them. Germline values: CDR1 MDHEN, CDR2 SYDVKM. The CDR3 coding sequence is TGTGCCAGCAACTCACAGGGACGGGGCACTGAAGCTTTCTTT. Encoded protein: CASNSQGRGTEAFF.

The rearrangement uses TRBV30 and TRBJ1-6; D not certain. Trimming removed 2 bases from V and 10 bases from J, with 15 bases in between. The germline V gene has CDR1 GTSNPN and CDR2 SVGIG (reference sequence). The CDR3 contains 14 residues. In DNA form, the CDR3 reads TGTGCCTGGAGTTGGGAGGGATTTGGCTCACCCCTCCACTTT. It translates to CAWSWEGFGSPLHF.

CDR3 region: CASSLYPYGNIEQFF. CDR3 nucleotides: TGTGCCAGCAGTTTATACCCTTACGGCAACATTGAGCAGTTCTTC. The J gene is TRBJ2-1, the V gene TRBV28; no definite D call. The V end was cut by 1 base, the J end by 9 bases, with 16 bases between. Germline CDR1 and CDR2: MDHEN and SYDVKM. The CDR3 spans 15 residues.

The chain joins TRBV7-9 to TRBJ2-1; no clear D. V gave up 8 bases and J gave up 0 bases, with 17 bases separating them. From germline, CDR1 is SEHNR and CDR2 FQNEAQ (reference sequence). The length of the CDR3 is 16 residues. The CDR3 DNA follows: TGTGCCAGCCTAATCTCTCCATCTGGCTCCTACAATGAGCAGTTCTTC. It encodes CASLISPSGSYNEQFF.

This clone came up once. The CDR3 DNA is TGTGCCAGCAGCTTAGACGGGAACACCGGGGAGCTGTTTTTT. Encoded protein: CASSLDGNTGELFF. The V gene is TRBV7-6, the J gene TRBJ2-2; no clear D gene. Germline V gene sequence: CDR1 SGHVS, CDR2 FNYEAQ. The V and J ends lost 1 base and 1 base respectively, with 4 bases between them. The CDR3 runs to 14 residues. The full variable domain, completed using reference TRBV7-6 and TRBJ2-2, is GAGVSQSPRYKVTKRGQDVALRCDPISGHVSLYWYRQALGQGPEFLTYFNYEAQQDKSGLPNDRFSAERPEGSISTLTIQRTEQRDSAMYRCASSLDGNTGELFFGEGSRLTVL.

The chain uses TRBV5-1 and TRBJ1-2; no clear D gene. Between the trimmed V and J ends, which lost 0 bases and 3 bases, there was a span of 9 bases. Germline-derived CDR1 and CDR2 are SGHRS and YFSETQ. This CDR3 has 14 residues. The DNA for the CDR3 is TGCGCCAGCAGCTTGGACCCCGAATACTATGGCTACACCTTC. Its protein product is CASSLDPEYYGYTF.

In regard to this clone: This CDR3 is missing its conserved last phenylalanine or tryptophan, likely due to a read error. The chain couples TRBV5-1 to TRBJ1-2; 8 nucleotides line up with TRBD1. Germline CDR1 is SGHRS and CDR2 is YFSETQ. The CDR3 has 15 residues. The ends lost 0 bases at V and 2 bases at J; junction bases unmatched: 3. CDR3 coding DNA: TGCGCCAGCAGCTTGGAGGGACAGGAGAACTATGGCTACACCCTC. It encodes CASSLEGQENYGYTL.

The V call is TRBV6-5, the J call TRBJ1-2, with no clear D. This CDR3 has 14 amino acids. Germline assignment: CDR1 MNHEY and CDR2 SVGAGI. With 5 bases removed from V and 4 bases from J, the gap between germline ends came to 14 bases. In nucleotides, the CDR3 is TGTGCCAGCAGTAAGCCGGGAAGTGGCTATGGCTACACCTTC. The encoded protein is CASSKPGSGYGYTF.

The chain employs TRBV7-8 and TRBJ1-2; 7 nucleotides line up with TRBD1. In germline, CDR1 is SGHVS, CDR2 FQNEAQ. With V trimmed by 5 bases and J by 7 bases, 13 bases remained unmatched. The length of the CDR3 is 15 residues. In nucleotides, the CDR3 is TGTGCCAGCAGCCCCGAACCGACAGGGAGAAGTGGCTACACCTTC. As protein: CASSPEPTGRSGYTF.

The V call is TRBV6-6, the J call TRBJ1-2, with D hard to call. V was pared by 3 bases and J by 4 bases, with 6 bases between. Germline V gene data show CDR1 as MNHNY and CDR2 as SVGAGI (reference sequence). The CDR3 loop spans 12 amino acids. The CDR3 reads CASSYWAYGYTF. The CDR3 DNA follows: TGTGCCAGCAGTTATTGGGCCTATGGCTACACCTTC.